This TCR beta chain is from a study of blood T cells in healthy people across ages (dated by TCRdb to 2013 to 2016). With regard to the full study: In model experiments, template switching captured roughly one uniquely barcoded TCR beta cDNA molecule for every two T cells. Age-related changes in TCR beta repertoire diversity were measured in the study by deep sequencing normalized with unique cDNA molecular identifiers. The donors were divided into four age groups: young (average approximately 16 years), middle-aged (around 37), aged (approximately 62) and long-lived (approximately 74). Donors of different ages were randomly distributed across sequencing lanes to avoid experimental bias. For two donors (one aged 18 to 29 and one aged 80 or older), the study analyzed two additional independent replicas of 1 million unique cDNA reads from the same blood draw.

The approximately 41 donors, aged about 6 to 90 years, were systemically healthy Caucasian individuals from Russia. Each donor gave ten milliliters of peripheral blood, collected into EDTA-treated Vacutainer tubes. Ficoll-Paque density-gradient centrifugation was used to isolate PBMCs, with at least 6 million per sample. Trizol reagent was used to extract total RNA from PBMCs, with at least 6 micrograms per sample. Naive CD45RAhigh/CD27high T cell percentages were measured by flow cytometry on a PBMC aliquot from every donor. CDR1 and CDR2 are drawn from the germline V gene: ENHRY, SYGVKD. The CDR3 spans 14 residues, from the cysteine through the phenylalanine. The entry retains the CDR3 DNA only, 42 bases that are in frame from base 1. From V the trimming removes 8 bases and from J it removes 5 bases, while the gene matches leave 9 bases of the junction unaccounted for. This clonotype was seen more than once but under ten times. What this receptor recognizes is not known. One base away there is no much larger clone; base qualities are not given.

Here is what the overall study found, with its caveats: Donor CMV infection status was unknown, potentially confounding age-related changes in expanded clonotypes. As age increased, observed TCR beta diversity per million T cells dropped in a roughly linear way, and a significant reduction was already evident by age about 40. There was a strong correlation between observed TCR beta diversity and the percentage of naive T cells measured by flow cytometry. Total diversity estimates from one million sequenced T cells were considered lower bounds and underestimates. Bulk unsorted PBMC profiling prevented conclusive comparison of naive and antigen-experienced compartments. Compared with the aged group, more naive CD4+ T cells, fewer expanded clones and increased TCR diversity were shown by the long-lived group, suggesting age selection.

Receptors were amplified or captured by 5' RACE. Sequencing instrument: Illumina HiSeq 2500. A second roughly 7 to 12 cycle PCR used a sample-barcoded 5' primer and a J-beta primer mix. A unique molecular identifier was introduced onto each TCR beta cDNA molecule by a template-switch 5' adaptor carrying 12 random nucleotides. Each sample yielded at least 3 million CDR3-containing paired-end reads. The Mint cDNA synthesis kit, primed by a TRBC-specific oligonucleotide, was used to synthesize first-strand cDNA from all RNA. Following uracil-DNA glycosylase treatment, a first 18-cycle PCR with universal primers M1SS and BC2_uni_R was performed on all cDNA. In the paper's pipeline: Each sample was normalized by randomly selecting 1 million high-quality reads, each carrying a distinct molecular identifier. Reads sharing molecular identifiers were discarded rather than binned into consensus sequences. MiTCR, set to a Q25 quality threshold and the strictest error-elimination algorithm, was used for CDR3 identification, clonotype clustering and error correction. A nonparametric unseen species model with Euler transformation was used to estimate lower-bound total TCR beta diversity. Using fastp at Q25 and MiXCR, TCRdb reprocessed the public reads and kept productive beta chains. Rows matching on CDR3 protein sequence are summarized as one entry with the most common DNA and genes. The V and J calls were not made by the authors but by TCRdb's processing. Here the sample has 1,100,000 or so distinct CDR3 sequences; around 43% occur a single time. Together, the top ten hold around 18% of the sample.

Sequences were obtained from blood. The chain links TRBV10-3 with TRBJ2-5, with TRBD1 identical over 9 junction bases. This receptor was taken from an older woman in good health. The CDR3 loop reads CAISNPDRGETQYF. The DNA sequence follows: TGTGCCATCTCAAACCCCGACAGGGGGGAGACCCAGTACTTC.